A selection of T cell receptor beta chains follows, all from one sample in a study of cytomegalovirus exposure and HLA in healthy donors. Repertoires were generated with immunoSEQ multiplex PCR, while TCRdb's copy carries only in-frame clones and drops some. Altogether about 210,000 clones are present, 70% to 80% being singletons, with the ten largest covering roughly 0.4%. The sequencing input was PBMCs. These receptor sequences come from a male donor in good health and CMV-seropositive. CDR3s include the opening cysteine and the closing phenylalanine or tryptophan. The D gene is left open where the match is weak. Rows give clone size only sometimes, using once, few, many, or a class for an expanded clone.

V gene	clone size	CDR3 length	J gene	D gene	CDR3 protein	CDR3 DNA
TRBV18	-	19	TRBJ1-3	-	CASSPPGTRIESSGNTIYF	TGTGCCAGCTCACCACCCGGGACAAGAATAGAGAGCTCTGGAAACACCATATATTTT
TRBV6-5	-	14	TRBJ2-7	-	CASASGTGPHEQYF	TGTGCCAGCGCCAGCGGGACAGGTCCCCACGAGCAGTACTTC
TRBV12-1	-	15	TRBJ2-7	-	CASSPRHAPSYEQYF	TGTGCCAGCAGCCCCCGACACGCTCCTTCCTACGAGCAGTACTTC
TRBV5-6	-	16	TRBJ1-4	-	CASSLTGFRTNEKLFF	TGTGCCAGCAGCTTGACGGGGTTCAGAACTAATGAAAAACTGTTTTTT
TRBV7-9	-	16	TRBJ1-1	-	CASSLAPSIPNTEAFF	TGTGCCAGCAGCTTAGCGCCCAGTATCCCTAACACTGAAGCTTTCTTT
TRBV7-3	-	15	TRBJ2-2	-	CASRPTRKGAGELFF	TGTGCCAGCAGGCCTACTAGGAAGGGCGCCGGGGAGCTGTTTTTT
TRBV9	few	16	TRBJ1-2	-	CASSVATQGSNYGYTF	TGTGCCAGCAGCGTAGCTACACAGGGTTCAAACTATGGCTACACCTTC
TRBV9	-	16	TRBJ2-5	TRBD2	CASSRASGGALETQYF	TGTGCCAGCAGCAGAGCTAGCGGGGGGGCCCTGGAGACCCAGTACTTC
TRBV11-2	-	14	TRBJ2-1	TRBD2	CASSRLAPYNEQFF	TGTGCCAGCAGCAGACTAGCGCCCTACAATGAGCAGTTCTTC
TRBV2	once	14	TRBJ1-1	-	CASSGAALGTEAFF	TGTGCCAGCAGTGGGGCAGCTTTGGGCACTGAAGCTTTCTTT
TRBV4-3	-	14	TRBJ2-7	-	CASSQDKGLYEQYF	TGCGCCAGCAGCCAAGATAAGGGGCTATACGAGCAGTACTTC
TRBV6-5	-	13	TRBJ2-5	-	CASSYSGPETQYF	TGTGCCAGCAGTTACTCGGGGCCGGAGACCCAGTACTTC
TRBV4-1	-	17	TRBJ2-3	-	CASSQDPVGGLADTQYF	TGCGCCAGCAGCCAAGATCCTGTAGGGGGATTGGCAGATACGCAGTATTTT
TRBV2	-	17	TRBJ1-6	TRBD1	CASSARGQGTNNSPLHF	TGTGCCAGCAGCGCAAGGGGGCAGGGGACGAATAATTCACCCCTCCACTTT
TRBV27	-	13	TRBJ1-4	TRBD1	CASGRDRNEKLFF	TGTGCCAGCGGACGGGACAGGAATGAAAAACTGTTTTTT
TRBV7-9	-	13	TRBJ1-5	-	CASSLSPDQPQHF	TGTGCCAGCAGCTTATCTCCAGATCAGCCCCAGCATTTT
TRBV5-1	once	14	TRBJ2-7	-	CASSLPGSGYEQYF	TGCGCCAGCAGCTTGCCCGGCAGCGGCTACGAGCAGTACTTC
TRBV7-9	-	15	TRBJ2-5	TRBD2	CASSLASGGPETQYF	TGTGCCAGCAGCTTAGCTAGCGGGGGGCCAGAGACCCAGTACTTC
TRBV6-4	few	15	TRBJ2-3	-	CASSDVAGSTDTQYF	TGTGCCAGCAGTGACGTTGCGGGAAGCACAGATACGCAGTATTTT
TRBV15	few	15	TRBJ1-3	TRBD1	CATSRPGQAPNTIYF	TGTGCCACCAGCAGACCCGGACAGGCCCCAAACACCATATATTTT
TRBV7-9	few	15	TRBJ2-1	-	CASSLGGLYYNEQFF	TGTGCCAGCAGCTTGGGAGGACTATACTACAATGAGCAGTTCTTC
TRBV13	-	15	TRBJ2-7	-	CASSLGGRPNVEQYF	TGTGCCAGCAGCTTAGGGGGGAGACCTAACGTCGAGCAGTACTTC
TRBV13	few	15	TRBJ2-1	TRBD2	CASSSTSGLYNEQFF	TGTGCCAGCAGCTCGACTAGCGGGTTATACAATGAGCAGTTCTTC
TRBV14	-	13	TRBJ1-1	-	CASSQNLNTEAFF	TGTGCCAGCAGCCAAAACTTGAACACTGAAGCTTTCTTT
TRBV4-3	-	15	TRBJ2-5	-	CASSQVRGRGETQYF	TGCGCCAGCAGCCAAGTTCGGGGGAGGGGGGAGACCCAGTACTTC
TRBV7-3	-	16	TRBJ2-5	-	CASSFEPGGGAETQYF	TGTGCCAGCAGCTTCGAACCGGGTGGGGGCGCAGAGACCCAGTACTTC
TRBV6-1	once	14	TRBJ2-7	-	CASTTGPQGTEQYF	TGTGCCAGCACTACAGGGCCTCAAGGAACCGAGCAGTACTTC
TRBV10-3	once	16	TRBJ1-1	TRBD1	CAISEFGAGGNTEAFF	TGTGCCATCAGTGAATTTGGGGCAGGGGGCAACACTGAAGCTTTCTTT
TRBV5-1	-	15	TRBJ2-3	TRBD1	CASSLGDRVRDTQYF	TGCGCCAGCAGCTTGGGGGACAGGGTAAGGGATACGCAGTATTTT
TRBV6-1	-	15	TRBJ1-2	-	CASSGGTATNYGYTF	TGTGCCAGCAGTGGCGGGACGGCTACGAACTATGGCTACACCTTC
TRBV4-2	-	16	TRBJ2-3	TRBD2	CASSQDPGLAADTQYF	TGTGCCAGCAGCCAGGATCCGGGACTAGCTGCAGATACGCAGTATTTT
TRBV28	few	16	TRBJ2-3	-	CASSPTRTQSTDTQYF	TGTGCCAGCAGTCCAACCCGGACACAAAGCACAGATACGCAGTATTTT
TRBV11-2	-	16	TRBJ2-1	TRBD2	CASSVRLALTYNEQFF	TGTGCCAGCAGCGTAAGACTAGCTCTCACTTACAATGAGCAGTTCTTC
TRBV29-1	-	12	TRBJ2-7	-	CSVVRDGYEQYF	TGCAGCGTAGTAAGAGACGGGTACGAGCAGTACTTC
TRBV7-9	-	18	TRBJ2-1	TRBD2	CSSSSPGLAGEFYNEQFF	TGTTCCAGCAGCTCGCCGGGACTAGCGGGGGAGTTCTACAATGAGCAGTTCTTC
TRBV7-2	-	14	TRBJ1-2	-	CASSLPQPNYGYTF	TGTGCCAGCAGCTTACCACAGCCTAACTATGGCTACACCTTC
TRBV6-5	-	14	TRBJ2-7	-	CASSYSADTYEQYF	TGTGCCAGCAGTTACTCGGCAGACACCTACGAGCAGTACTTC
TRBV6-6	-	16	TRBJ2-1	TRBD2	CASRGLAGAAYNEQFF	TGTGCCAGCAGGGGACTAGCGGGGGCGGCCTACAATGAGCAGTTCTTC
TRBV27	-	12	TRBJ2-7	-	CASSFWGAEQYF	TGTGCCAGCAGTTTTTGGGGAGCCGAGCAGTACTTC
TRBV28	-	13	TRBJ1-1	-	CASSYGPTKEAFF	TGTGCCAGCAGTTACGGCCCGACTAAGGAAGCTTTCTTT
TRBV7-9	-	17	TRBJ2-5	-	CASSSMGAGDPGETQYF	TGTGCCAGCAGCTCAATGGGGGCGGGAGATCCCGGGGAGACCCAGTACTTC
TRBV6-6	-	13	TRBJ1-2	-	CASSYIPLYGYTF	TGTGCCAGCAGTTACATTCCACTCTATGGCTACACCTTC
TRBV27	-	17	TRBJ2-1	TRBD2	CASSSPWLAGSYNEQFF	TGTGCCAGCAGTTCCCCTTGGTTAGCGGGTTCCTACAATGAGCAGTTCTTC
TRBV6-1	-	14	TRBJ1-5	TRBD1	CASSTTGGNQPQHF	TGTGCCAGCAGTACGACAGGGGGCAATCAGCCCCAGCATTTT